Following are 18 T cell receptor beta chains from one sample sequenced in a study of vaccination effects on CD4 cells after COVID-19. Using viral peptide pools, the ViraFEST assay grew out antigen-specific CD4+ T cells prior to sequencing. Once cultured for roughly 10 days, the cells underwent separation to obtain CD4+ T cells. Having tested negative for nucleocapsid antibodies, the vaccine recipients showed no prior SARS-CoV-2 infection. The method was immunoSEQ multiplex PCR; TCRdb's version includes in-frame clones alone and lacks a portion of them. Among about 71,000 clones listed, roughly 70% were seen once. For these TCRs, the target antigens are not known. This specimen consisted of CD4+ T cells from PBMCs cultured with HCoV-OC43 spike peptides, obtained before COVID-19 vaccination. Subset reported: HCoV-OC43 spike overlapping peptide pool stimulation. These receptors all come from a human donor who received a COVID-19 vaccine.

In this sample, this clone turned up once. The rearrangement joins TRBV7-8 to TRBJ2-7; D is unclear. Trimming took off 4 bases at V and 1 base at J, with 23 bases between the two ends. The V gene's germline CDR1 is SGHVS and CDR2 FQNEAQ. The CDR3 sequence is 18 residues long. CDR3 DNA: TGTGCCAGCAGCTCCCGAACAGCCTCTGAAGGGTTTTCCTACGAGCAGTACGTC. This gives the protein CASSSRTASEGFSYEQYV.

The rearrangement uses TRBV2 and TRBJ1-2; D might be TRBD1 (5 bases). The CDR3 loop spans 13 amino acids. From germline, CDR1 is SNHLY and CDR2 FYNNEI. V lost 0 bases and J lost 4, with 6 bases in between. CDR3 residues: CASSEAGVYGYTF. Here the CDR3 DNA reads TGTGCCAGCAGTGAAGCAGGGGTCTATGGCTACACCTTC.

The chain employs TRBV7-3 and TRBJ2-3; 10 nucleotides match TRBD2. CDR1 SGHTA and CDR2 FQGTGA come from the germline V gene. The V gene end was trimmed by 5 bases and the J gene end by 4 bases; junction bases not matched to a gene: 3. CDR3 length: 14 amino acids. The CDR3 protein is CASSPGTSADTQYF. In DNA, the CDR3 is TGTGCCAGCAGCCCTGGGACTAGCGCAGATACGCAGTATTTT.

The chain's CDR3 is CSVGVGETQYF. Written as DNA, the CDR3 is TGCAGCGTTGGGGTAGGGGAGACCCAGTACTTC. The rearrangement joins TRBV29-1 to TRBJ2-5; no clear D gene. Trimming cost V 4 bases and J 5 bases, with 8 bases left between them. The CDR3 covers 11 residues. Germline-derived CDR1 and CDR2 are SQVTM and ANQGSEA. Combining the CDR3 with reference TRBV29-1 and TRBJ2-5 gives the whole variable domain SAVISQKPSRDICQRGTSLTIQCQVDSQVTMMFWYRQQPGQSLTLIATANQGSEATYESGFVIDKFPISRPNLTFSTLTVSNMSPEDSSIYLCSVGVGETQYFGPGTRLLVL.

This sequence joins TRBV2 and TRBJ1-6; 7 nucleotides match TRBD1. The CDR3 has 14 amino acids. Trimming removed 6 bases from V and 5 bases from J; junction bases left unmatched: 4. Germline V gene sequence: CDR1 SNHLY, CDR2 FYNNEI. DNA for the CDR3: TGTGCCAGCAGACGGGACAGTGATAATTCACCCCTCCACTTT. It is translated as CASRRDSDNSPLHF. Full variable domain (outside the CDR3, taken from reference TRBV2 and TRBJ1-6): EPEVTQTPSHQVTQMGQEVILRCVPISNHLYFYWYRQILGQKVEFLVSFYNNEISEKSEIFDDQFSVERPDGSNFTLKIRSTKLEDSAMYFCASRRDSDNSPLHFGNGTRLTVT.

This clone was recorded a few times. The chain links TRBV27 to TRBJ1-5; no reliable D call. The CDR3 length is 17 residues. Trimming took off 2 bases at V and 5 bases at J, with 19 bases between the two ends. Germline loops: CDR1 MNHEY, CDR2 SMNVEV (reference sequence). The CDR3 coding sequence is TGTGCCAGCAGTTTAAGGGCGCCTGGAGGGTACGATCAGCCCCAGCATTTT. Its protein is CASSLRAPGGYDQPQHF.

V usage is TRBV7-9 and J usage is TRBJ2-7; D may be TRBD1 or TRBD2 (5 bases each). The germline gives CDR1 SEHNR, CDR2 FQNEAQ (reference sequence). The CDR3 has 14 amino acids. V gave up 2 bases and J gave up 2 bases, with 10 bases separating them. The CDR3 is CASSLPGPTYEQYV. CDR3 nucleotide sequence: TGTGCCAGCAGCTTACCGGGACCTACCTACGAGCAGTACGTC.

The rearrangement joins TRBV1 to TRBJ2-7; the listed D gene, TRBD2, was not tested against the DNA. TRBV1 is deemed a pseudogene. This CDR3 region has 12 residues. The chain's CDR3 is CTSSQDRSEQYV. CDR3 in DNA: TGCACCAGCAGCCAAGATAGATCCGAGCAGTACGTC.

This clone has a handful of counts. The CDR3 spells CASTAGQGRNNEQFF. In DNA, the CDR3 is TGTGCCAGCACAGCGGGGCAGGGACGGAACAATGAGCAGTTCTTC. This chain connects TRBV11-1 to TRBJ2-1; 7 bases fit TRBD2. Trimming took 7 bases from V and 5 from J; bases not matched to a gene: 11. The CDR3 is made up of 15 amino acids. Germline CDR1 is SGHAT and CDR2 is FQDESV (reference sequence).

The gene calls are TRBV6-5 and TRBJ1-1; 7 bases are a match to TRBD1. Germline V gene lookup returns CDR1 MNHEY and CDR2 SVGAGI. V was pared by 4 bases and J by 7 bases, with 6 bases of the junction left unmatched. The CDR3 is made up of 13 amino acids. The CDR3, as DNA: TGTGCCAGCAGTTCCCCAGGGGGGGATGAAGCTTTCTTT. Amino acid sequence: CASSSPGGDEAFF.

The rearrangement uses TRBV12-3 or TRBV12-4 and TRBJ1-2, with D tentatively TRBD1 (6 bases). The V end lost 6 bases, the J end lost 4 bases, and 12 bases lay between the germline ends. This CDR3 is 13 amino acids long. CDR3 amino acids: CASSPQGRYGYTF. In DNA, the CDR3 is TGTGCCAGCAGCCCTCAGGGGCGCTATGGCTACACCTTC.

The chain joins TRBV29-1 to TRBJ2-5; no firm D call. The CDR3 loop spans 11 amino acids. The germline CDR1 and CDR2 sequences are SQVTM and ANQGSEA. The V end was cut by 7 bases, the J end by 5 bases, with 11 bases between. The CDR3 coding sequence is TGCAGCGCGGGTACGGTGGAGACCCAGTACTTC. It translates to CSAGTVETQYF.

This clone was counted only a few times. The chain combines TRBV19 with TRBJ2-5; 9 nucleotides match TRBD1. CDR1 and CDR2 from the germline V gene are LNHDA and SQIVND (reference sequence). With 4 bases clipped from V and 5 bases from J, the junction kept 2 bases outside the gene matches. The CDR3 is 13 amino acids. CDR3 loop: CASSTDRGETQYF. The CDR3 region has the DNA TGTGCCAGTAGTACGGACAGGGGTGAGACCCAGTACTTC.

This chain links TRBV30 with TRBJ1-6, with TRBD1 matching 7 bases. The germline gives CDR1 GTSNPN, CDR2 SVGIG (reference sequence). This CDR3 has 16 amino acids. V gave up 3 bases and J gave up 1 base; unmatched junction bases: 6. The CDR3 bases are TGTGCCTGGAGGGGGACAGTCCATTCCTATAATTCACCCCTCCACTTT. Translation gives CAWRGTVHSYNSPLHF. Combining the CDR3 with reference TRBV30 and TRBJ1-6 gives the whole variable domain SQTIHQWPATLVQPVGSPLSLECTVEGTSNPNLYWYRQAAGRGLQLLFYSVGIGQISSEVPQNLSASRPQDRQFILSSKKLLLSDSGFYLCAWRGTVHSYNSPLHFGNGTRLTVT.

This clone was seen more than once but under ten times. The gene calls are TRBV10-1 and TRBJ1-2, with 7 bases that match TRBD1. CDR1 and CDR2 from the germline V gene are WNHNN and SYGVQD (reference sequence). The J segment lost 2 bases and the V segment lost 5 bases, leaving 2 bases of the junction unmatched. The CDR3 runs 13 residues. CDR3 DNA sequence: TGCGCCAGCAGTCCGACAGGGAACTATGGCTACACCTTC. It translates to CASSPTGNYGYTF.

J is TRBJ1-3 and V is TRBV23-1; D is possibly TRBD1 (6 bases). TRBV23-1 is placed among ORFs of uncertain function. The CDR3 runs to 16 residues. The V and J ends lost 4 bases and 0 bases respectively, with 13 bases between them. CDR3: CASSRQGQYSGNTIYF. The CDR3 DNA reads TGCGCCAGCAGTCGCCAAGGACAGTACTCTGGAAACACCATATATTTT.

The CDR3 DNA is TGTGCCAGCAGCTTTAGGACTAGCTTCACCACAGATACGCAGTATTTT. It translates to CASSFRTSFTTDTQYF. V gene TRBV5-4 combines with J gene TRBJ2-3; the match to TRBD2 covers 8 bases. Germline CDR1 and CDR2: SGHNT and YYREEE (reference sequence). The V and J ends lost 2 bases and 2 bases, in that order; junction bases with no gene match: 7. The CDR3 spans 16 residues.

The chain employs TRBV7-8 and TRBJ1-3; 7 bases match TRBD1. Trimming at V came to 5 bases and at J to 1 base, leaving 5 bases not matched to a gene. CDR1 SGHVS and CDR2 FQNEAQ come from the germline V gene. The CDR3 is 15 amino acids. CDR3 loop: CASSPQGGSGNTIYF. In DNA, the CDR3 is TGTGCCAGCAGCCCCCAGGGGGGGTCTGGAAACACCATATATTTT.